These 21 T cell receptor beta chains came from one sample sequenced in a study of cytomegalovirus exposure and HLA in healthy donors. 60 Vbeta and 13 Jbeta primers were used in PCR. Sequencing was performed with immunoSEQ multiplex PCR; in TCRdb, only in-frame clones are kept and a portion is missing. The sample consists of 150,000 to 200,000 clones, approximately 80% of them appearing once. Sequencing was done on a sample of PBMCs. The receptor source for this set is a woman in her forties in good health and CMV-seropositive.

V gene TRBV2 combines with J gene TRBJ2-3, with 7 bases that match TRBD2. V lost 4 bases and J lost 5; bases outside the gene matches: 6. The CDR3 length is 14 residues. Germline CDR1 SNHLY, CDR2 FYNNEI. The CDR3 is CASSGGLEVDTQYF. As DNA, the CDR3 is TGTGCCAGCAGTGGAGGACTAGAAGTAGATACGCAGTATTTT. The entire variable domain, with the rest obtained from reference TRBV2 and TRBJ2-3, is as follows: EPEVTQTPSHQVTQMGQEVILRCVPISNHLYFYWYRQILGQKVEFLVSFYNNEISEKSEIFDDQFSVERPDGSNFTLKIRSTKLEDSAMYFCASSGGLEVDTQYFGPGTRLTVL.

The chain links TRBV25-1 to TRBJ2-1; tentative D call: TRBD2 (6 bases). The CDR3 is made up of 15 amino acids. Germline-derived CDR1 and CDR2 are MGHDK and SYGVNS. The ends were cut back, 2 bases at V and 3 bases at J, with 11 bases in the middle. CDR3 sequence reads: CASSEPGEGYNEQFF. The CDR3 DNA follows: TGTGCCAGCAGTGAACCGGGAGAGGGCTACAATGAGCAGTTCTTC.

The V call is TRBV27, the J call TRBJ1-1; 10 nucleotides match TRBD1. Germline assignment: CDR1 MNHEY and CDR2 SMNVEV (reference sequence). CDR3 length equals 17 residues. The V gene end was trimmed by 4 bases and the J gene end by 1 base; junction bases not matched to a gene: 9. DNA for the CDR3: TGTGCCAGCAGTTCGCCGGGACAGGGGCCAACGAACACTGAAGCTTTCTTT. Translating it yields CASSSPGQGPTNTEAFF.

This chain joins TRBV5-1 and TRBJ2-7; the D gene is possibly TRBD1 (6 bases). The CDR3 is 15 residues long. Germline lookup yields CDR1 SGHRS and CDR2 YFSETQ. Trimming pared 0 bases from V and 6 bases from J, leaving 16 bases between. This CDR3 is CASSLVNRERGEQYF. The DNA for the CDR3 is TGCGCCAGCAGCTTGGTCAACAGGGAAAGGGGCGAGCAGTACTTC. The variable domain in full, completed from reference TRBV5-1 and TRBJ2-7, reads KAGVTQTPRYLIKTRGQQVTLSCSPISGHRSVSWYQQTPGQGLQFLFEYFSETQRNKGNFPGRFSGRQFSNSRSEMNVSTLELGDSALYLCASSLVNRERGEQYFGPGTRLTVT.

CDR3 in amino acids: CASSPAGRIQDKGTEAFF. The DNA for the CDR3 is TGTGCCAGCTCACCCGCGGGACGAATACAGGATAAGGGGACTGAAGCTTTCTTT. The chain has TRBV18 and TRBJ1-1; TRBD1 is a possible D gene (5 bases). Trimming removed 3 bases from V and 5 bases from J, with 25 bases in between. Germline values: CDR1 KGHSH, CDR2 LQKENI. This CDR3 comprises 18 residues.

This clone was found a few times. Here the CDR3 reads CASSGAGGVYEQYF. As DNA, the CDR3 is TGTGCCAGCAGTGGGGCAGGGGGCGTATACGAGCAGTACTTC. V usage is TRBV2 and J usage is TRBJ2-7; 8 bases agree with TRBD1. CDR1 and CDR2 (germline): SNHLY, FYNNEI. Trimming took 4 bases from V and 4 from J; bases not matched to a gene: 6. The CDR3 length is 14 residues.

The chain carries TRBV27 and TRBJ2-2; D is possibly TRBD2 (6 bases). This CDR3 comprises 14 residues. The germline gives CDR1 MNHEY, CDR2 SMNVEV (reference sequence). V lost 7 bases and J 1 base, leaving 10 bases between the germline ends. The CDR3 DNA reads TGTGCCAGCACCCCGGGACTGAACACCGGGGAGCTGTTTTTT. This sequence encodes CASTPGLNTGELFF.

The chain couples TRBV5-6 to TRBJ2-5; D might be TRBD1 (5 bases). The J call may be faulty, since TRBJ2-7 better matches the DNA end. This CDR3 has 15 residues. The germline V gene encodes CDR1 SGHDT and CDR2 YYEEEE. The CDR3 is CASSFFQGRSYEQYF. The CDR3 bases are TGTGCCAGCAGCTTCTTTCAGGGAAGATCCTACGAGCAGTACTTC.

The V gene is TRBV9, the J gene TRBJ2-7; 10 positions agree with TRBD2. V shed 3 bases, J shed 6 bases, and the junction held 12 bases outside the gene matches. This CDR3 comprises 16 residues. From germline, CDR1 is SGDLS and CDR2 YYNGEE. The CDR3 nucleotides read TGTGCCAGCAGCGCGGCTGGGCTAGCGGGAGTCGGCGAGCAGTACTTC. This sequence encodes CASSAAGLAGVGEQYF.

This chain uses TRBV5-1 with TRBJ1-2; 9 bases agree with TRBD1. The CDR3 has 14 residues. J gave up 5 bases and V 2 bases, and 4 bases lay outside the gene matches. Germline V gene lookup returns CDR1 SGHRS and CDR2 YFSETQ. The CDR3 nucleotides are TGCGCCAGCAGCTTTGACGGACAGGGGTATGGCTACACCTTC. This gives the protein CASSFDGQGYGYTF.

This sequence joins TRBV7-2 and TRBJ1-4; D is perhaps TRBD1 (5 bases). From germline, CDR1 is SGHTA and CDR2 FQGNSA. This CDR3 contains 15 residues. The V and J ends lost 5 bases and 7 bases respectively, with 17 bases between them. The CDR3: CASSRRGGGGEKLFF. In nucleotides, the CDR3 is TGTGCCAGCAGCCGTCGGGGGGGTGGAGGTGAAAAACTGTTTTTT. Together with reference TRBV7-2 and TRBJ1-4, the CDR3 gives the full variable domain: GAGVSQSPSNKVTEKGKDVELRCDPISGHTALYWYRQSLGQGLEFLIYFQGNSAPDKSGLPSDRFSAERTGGSVSTLTIQRTQQEDSAVYLCASSRRGGGGEKLFFGSGTQLSVL.

Points on this clone: Other DNA variants within this sample encode the same CDR3. The chain links TRBV7-2 to TRBJ2-5, with D maybe TRBD2 (6 bases). Trimming pared 3 bases from V and 2 bases from J, leaving 7 bases between. The CDR3 totals 13 residues. Germline CDR1 and CDR2: SGHTA and FQGNSA. The CDR3, as DNA: TGTGCCAGCAGCTTTGCGGGACAAGAGACCCAGTACTTC. Protein: CASSFAGQETQYF.

In regard to this clone: Mismatch with germline at one junction end may stem from a read error. The chain couples TRBV7-9 to TRBJ2-2, with TRBD2 identical over 14 bases. Germline V gene lookup returns CDR1 SEHNR and CDR2 FQNEAQ (reference sequence). The CDR3 loop spans 16 amino acids. The CDR3 DNA reads TGTTCCAGCAGCCGCGGGACTAGCGGGAGTTTTGGGGAGCTGTTTTTT. Protein sequence: CSSSRGTSGSFGELFF. Filled out from reference TRBV7-9 and TRBJ2-2, the complete variable domain reads DTGVSQNPRHKITKRGQNVTFRCDPISEHNRLYWYRQTLGQGPEFLTYFQNEAQLEKSRLLSDRFSAERPKGSFSTLEIQRTEQGDSAMYLCSSSRGTSGSFGELFFGEGSRLTVL.

The V gene is TRBV10-1, the J gene TRBJ2-7, with 7 nucleotides matching TRBD2. Germline CDR1 and CDR2: WNHNN and SYGVQD (reference sequence). The CDR3 consists of 13 residues. V shed 3 bases, J shed 3 bases, and the junction held 2 bases outside the gene matches. Here the CDR3 DNA reads TGCGCCAGCAGTGAAACTAGCGACTACGAGCAGTACTTC. It specifies CASSETSDYEQYF.

The V gene is TRBV7-8, the J gene TRBJ1-5; 8 positions agree with TRBD1. CDR1 SGHVS and CDR2 FQNEAQ come from the germline V gene. CDR3 size: 17 residues. The trim removed 4 bases at V and 5 bases at J, leaving 13 bases unmatched. The CDR3 nucleotides are TGTGCCAGCAGCTCCCAGCCGACGTTACAGGGGGATCAGCCCCAGCATTTT. Translated: CASSSQPTLQGDQPQHF.

The chain combines TRBV5-4 with TRBJ1-2; D gene unclear. Germline values: CDR1 SGHNT, CDR2 YYREEE (reference sequence). The CDR3 consists of 15 residues. The germline V and J ends were trimmed by 4 bases and 6 bases, with 19 bases remaining between them. The CDR3, as DNA: TGTGCCAGCAGCACGCTGGAGACCTCGGGTAATGGCTACACCTTC. This encodes CASSTLETSGNGYTF.

The chain is built from TRBV19 and TRBJ1-1; D unresolved. The V gene's germline CDR1 is LNHDA and CDR2 SQIVND (reference sequence). The V gene lost 10 bases and the J gene lost 3 bases, with 12 bases spanning the gap. The CDR3 consists of 12 residues. CDR3 DNA sequence: TGTGCCACCTCGGTGCCGGACACTGAAGCTTTCTTT. Encoded protein: CATSVPDTEAFF.

The J gene is TRBJ2-7, the V gene TRBV9, with D perhaps TRBD1 (5 bases). Germline V gene sequence: CDR1 SGDLS, CDR2 YYNGEE. Trimming left V 3 bases short and J 0 bases short, with 16 bases between. The CDR3 is made up of 16 amino acids. CDR3 residues: CASSETDQGLSYEQYF. In DNA form, the CDR3 reads TGTGCCAGCAGCGAGACCGACCAGGGCCTCTCCTACGAGCAGTACTTC.

The chain couples TRBV5-4 to TRBJ2-5; 12 bases align to TRBD2. The germline CDR1 and CDR2 sequences are SGHNT and YYREEE (reference sequence). The CDR3 runs 15 residues. The V gene end was trimmed by 4 bases and the J gene end by 5 bases; junction bases not matched to a gene: 6. DNA of the CDR3: TGTGCCAGCAGCCCCGGGACTAGCGGGTGGGAGACCCAGTACTTC. Amino acid sequence: CASSPGTSGWETQYF.

The gene calls are TRBV7-8 and TRBJ2-7; D is ambiguous. Trimming took off 1 base at V and 2 bases at J, with 6 bases between the two ends. Germline loops: CDR1 SGHVS, CDR2 FQNEAQ. The CDR3 is made up of 13 amino acids. CDR3 amino acids: CASSLEATYEQYF. The CDR3 DNA is TGTGCCAGCAGCTTAGAAGCTACCTACGAGCAGTACTTC.

This chain links TRBV6-5 with TRBJ2-7; D remains unclear. The V gene lost 1 base and the J gene lost 1 base, with 8 bases spanning the gap. The CDR3 covers 14 residues. The germline gives CDR1 MNHEY, CDR2 SVGAGI. The CDR3 loop reads CASSYYRESYEQYF. DNA of the CDR3: TGTGCCAGCAGTTACTACCGCGAATCCTACGAGCAGTACTTC.